The clone carrying this T cell receptor beta chain was seen just once. Its target is not known. Some clones are missing from TCRdb's copy, which holds only in-frame ones; the method was immunoSEQ multiplex PCR. The sample has some 170,000 clones, 92% seen once. This sample was taken from a study of T cell responses to AZD1222 COVID-19 vaccine. Whole-study findings and limits: A mostly white British donor set with more females was recruited, and clonal diversity was possibly underestimated. Reports say nearly half of spike-specific TCRs go after unmutated variant regions. Scientists sampled the repertoires only once the peak T cell response had passed. Spike-specific TCR breadth and depth both grew after two AZD1222 doses.

CDR1 is SQVTM and CDR2 is ANQGSEA in the germline V gene. Trimming took off 3 bases at V and 1 base at J, with 6 bases between the two ends. The CDR3 is 12 amino acids. This sample comprised peripheral blood, obtained on day 0 of MenACWY control vaccination. The rearrangement joins TRBV29-1 to TRBJ2-5; no definite D call. This TCR was sampled from an adult in good health. CDR3 region: CSVEPVQETQYF. Here the CDR3 DNA reads TGCAGCGTTGAGCCAGTCCAAGAGACCCAGTACTTC.